This T cell receptor beta chain stems from a study of blood T cell repertoires in COVID-19. In germline, CDR1 is MNHNS, CDR2 SASEGT. The CDR3 totals 15 residues. V was cut by 3 bases and J by 5 bases, with 14 bases left in between. Clones were sequenced by immunoSEQ multiplex PCR, and TCRdb holds only the in-frame ones, with some missing. Seen here are under 500,000 clones, roughly 89% observed once, and the top ten hold 4.3%. The source of this sequence is a woman in her twenties or thirties with acute or convalescent COVID-19. Specimen: peripheral blood. The V gene is TRBV6-1, the J gene TRBJ2-1; D perhaps matches TRBD1 (7 bases). In nucleotides, the CDR3 is TGTGCCAGCAGTGACGGGACCAGGGGGGACAATGAGCAGTTCTTC. This codes for CASSDGTRGDNEQFF.